This T cell receptor beta chain was retrieved from a study of Tregs in tolerant kidney transplant recipients. On this clone itself: The read halts 3 residues ahead of the CDR3 end, with the missing end drawn from the germline J gene.

Assay used: immunoSEQ multiplex PCR; TCRdb lists only in-frame clones, some missing. Its clone listing holds fewer than 40,000 clones. CDR3 length: 16 residues. V lost 2 bases and J 4 bases, leaving 15 bases between the germline ends. Germline CDR1 is WNHNN and CDR2 is SYGVQD (reference sequence). Sequenced here: CD8+ T cells from blood, sampled before the transplant. V and J are TRBV10-1 and TRBJ2-1; TRBD1 is a possible D gene (7 bases). This TCR was sampled from a human donor who received a combined kidney and bone marrow transplant. The CDR3 bases that were read are TGCGCCAGCAGTGAGAACCCCCAGGGGGGATACAATGAG. This gives the protein CASSENPQGGYNE. The complete CDR3 sequence is CASSENPQGGYNEQFF.